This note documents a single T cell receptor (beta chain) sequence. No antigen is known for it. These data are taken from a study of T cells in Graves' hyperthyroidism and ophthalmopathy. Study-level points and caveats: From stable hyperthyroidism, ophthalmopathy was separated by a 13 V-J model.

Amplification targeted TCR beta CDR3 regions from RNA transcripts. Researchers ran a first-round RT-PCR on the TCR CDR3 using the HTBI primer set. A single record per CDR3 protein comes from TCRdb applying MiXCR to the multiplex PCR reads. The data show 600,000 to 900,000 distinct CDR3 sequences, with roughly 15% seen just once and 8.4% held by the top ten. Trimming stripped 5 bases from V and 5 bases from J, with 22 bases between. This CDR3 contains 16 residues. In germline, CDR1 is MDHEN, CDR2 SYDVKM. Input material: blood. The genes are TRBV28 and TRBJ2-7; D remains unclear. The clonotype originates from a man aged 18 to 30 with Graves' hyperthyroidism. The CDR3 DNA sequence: TGTGCCAGCAGTCACCAAGGGCACTCTCCCCCCCACGAGCAGTACTTC. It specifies CASSHQGHSPPHEQYF.